The sequence of this T cell receptor beta chain was determined in a study of T cell repertoires in cytomegalovirus infection. For this clonotype: A clone one base away is much larger, so this may be a read error.

CDR3 size: 12 residues. V shed 7 bases and J shed 10 bases, with 17 bases lying between them. Germline CDR1 SEHNR, CDR2 FQNEAQ (reference sequence). TCRdb re-called the reads with MiXCR, one entry per CDR3 protein. The sample holds approximately 500,000 distinct CDR3 sequences, approximately 15% seen once. The gene calls are TRBV7-9 and TRBJ2-7; maybe TRBD2 (6 bases). The source material was CD8+ T cells from PBMCs. This TCR was recovered from a human donor in good health (CMV status not recorded). Some clones in this sample may be carry-over from other donors' samples. The CDR3 region is CASIPSGTAQYF. The CDR3 nucleotides read TGTGCCAGCATCCCTTCCGGGACTGCACAGTACTTC. The variable domain in full, completed from reference TRBV7-9 and TRBJ2-7, reads DTGVSQNPRHKITKRGQNVTFRCDPISEHNRLYWYRQTLGQGPEFLTYFQNEAQLEKSRLLSDRFSAERPKGSFSTLEIQRTEQGDSAMYLCASIPSGTAQYFGPGTRLTVT.